These 29 T cell receptor beta chains were all obtained from the same sample, sequenced in a study of T cell repertoires in cytomegalovirus infection. MiXCR, applied by TCRdb to the reads, yields one record per CDR3 protein. The sample includes about 680,000 distinct CDR3 sequences, roughly 26% of them seen just once. The sample consisted of CD8+ T cells from PBMCs. These receptors came from a human donor in good health (CMV status not recorded). Some clones in this sample may be carry-over from other donors' samples.

Turning to this clonotype: One end of the junction is discordant with germline, which a read error may explain. The chain recombines TRBV11-2 with TRBJ2-2, with 7 bases that match TRBD1. Per the germline V gene, CDR1 is SGHAT and CDR2 is FQNNGV. The CDR3 is 16 amino acids. This chain's CDR3 is CASRPSKGARTGELFF. CDR3 sequence (DNA): TGCGCCAGCAGACCCTCTAAGGGGGCACGGACCGGGGAGCTGTTTTTT.

The chain carries TRBV5-6 and TRBJ1-2; perhaps TRBD1 as D (5 bases). There are 16 residues in the CDR3. The germline V and J ends were trimmed by 0 bases and 1 base, with 13 bases remaining between them. Germline lookup yields CDR1 SGHDT and CDR2 YYEEEE. CDR3 amino acids: CASSLEGRAFNYGYTF. Written as DNA, the CDR3 is TGTGCCAGCAGCTTGGAGGGCAGGGCATTTAACTATGGCTACACCTTC.

This clonotype appeared a few times. This chain uses TRBV7-9 with TRBJ2-7; TRBD2 matches at 12 bases. J gave up 2 bases and V 4 bases, and 9 bases lay outside the gene matches. The CDR3 has 17 amino acids. Germline CDR1 reads SEHNR; CDR2 reads FQNEAQ (reference sequence). CDR3 DNA sequence: TGTGCCAGCAGCTCCGGACTAGCGGGGTCCGCGACCTACGAGCAGTACGTC. Its translation: CASSSGLAGSATYEQYV.

In its sample, this clonotype was seen many times. The chain links TRBV5-6 to TRBJ1-2; 7 nucleotides agree with TRBD1. Germline V gene sequence: CDR1 SGHDT, CDR2 YYEEEE. V lost 5 bases and J lost 0; bases outside the gene matches: 4. The CDR3 has 14 amino acids. The CDR3 loop reads CASSAGGSNYGYTF. CDR3 DNA sequence: TGTGCCAGCAGTGCAGGGGGTTCTAACTATGGCTACACCTTC.

The V call is TRBV20-1, the J call TRBJ1-2, with a possible D match to TRBD1 (6 bases). The length of the CDR3 is 13 residues. The germline gives CDR1 DFQATT, CDR2 SNEGSKA (reference sequence). V was shortened by 5 bases and J by 4 bases, with 14 bases between the two germline ends. The CDR3 region has the DNA TGCAGTGCTGCAACAAGGGGGATCTATGGCTACACCTTC. Amino acid sequence: CSAATRGIYGYTF.

The chain uses TRBV28 and TRBJ2-2; tentatively, D is TRBD1 (5 bases). V was trimmed by 10 bases and J by 7 bases, leaving 16 bases between them. CDR3 length: 13 amino acids. Germline V gives CDR1 MDHEN, CDR2 SYDVKM. CDR3 sequence (DNA): TGTGCCAACAGACCCGACAGTCACGGGGAGCTGTTTTTT. Translation: CANRPDSHGELFF. The full variable domain, with the rest looked up from reference TRBV28 and TRBJ2-2, is DVKVTQSSRYLVKRTGEKVFLECVQDMDHENMFWYRQDPGLGLRLIYFSYDVKMKEKGDIPEGYSVSREKKERFSLILESASTNQTSMYLCANRPDSHGELFFGEGSRLTVL.

The gene calls are TRBV5-1 and TRBJ2-1, with a weak D call TRBD1 (5 bases). This CDR3 comprises 15 residues. The germline V gene has CDR1 SGHRS and CDR2 YFSETQ. Trimming stripped 0 bases from V and 4 bases from J, with 11 bases between. CDR3 loop: CASSLEDHRYNEQFF. DNA for the CDR3: TGCGCCAGCAGCTTGGAAGATCACAGGTACAATGAGCAGTTCTTC.

The CDR3 DNA follows: TGTGCCAGCAGTTTTTCCCCTGGGGGGACTCAGCCCCAGCATTTT. Its translation: CASSFSPGGTQPQHF. V is TRBV28 and J is TRBJ1-5, with D possibly TRBD1 on 5 matching bases. The CDR3 runs to 15 residues. The germline gives CDR1 MDHEN, CDR2 SYDVKM. The germline V and J ends were trimmed by 3 bases and 6 bases, with 15 bases remaining between them.

In its sample, this clonotype was seen many times. The chain couples TRBV7-2 to TRBJ1-1, with D tentatively TRBD1 (6 bases). With 3 bases removed from V and 2 bases from J, the gap between germline ends came to 13 bases. Germline V gene sequence: CDR1 SGHTA, CDR2 FQGNSA. The CDR3 extends over 15 amino acids. CDR3: CASSFLGGANTEAFF. The CDR3 DNA follows: TGTGCCAGCAGCTTTCTCGGGGGGGCCAACACTGAAGCTTTCTTT.

This clonotype was detected many times. J is TRBJ1-1 and V is TRBV7-8; the D gene is possibly TRBD1 (5 bases). CDR3 length: 13 amino acids. Trimming left V 7 bases short and J 4 bases short, with 13 bases between. From germline, CDR1 is SGHVS and CDR2 FQNEAQ. CDR3 sequence (DNA): TGTGCCAGCAAAGCAGGGACGAGCACTGAAGCTTTCTTT. This gives the protein CASKAGTSTEAFF. Together with reference TRBV7-8 and TRBJ1-1, the CDR3 gives the full variable domain: GAGVSQSPRYKVAKRGQDVALRCDPISGHVSLFWYQQALGQGPEFLTYFQNEAQLDKSGLPSDRFFAERPEGSVSTLKIQRTQQEDSAVYLCASKAGTSTEAFFGQGTRLTVV.

This clonotype was counted at least ten times. The chain couples TRBV6-1 to TRBJ1-1; the D is unclear. This CDR3 has 14 amino acids. V dropped 1 base and J dropped 0 bases, with 6 bases sitting between them. The germline gives CDR1 MNHNS, CDR2 SASEGT. The CDR3 region is CASSEGRLNTEAFF. The CDR3 region has the DNA TGTGCCAGCAGTGAAGGCAGATTGAACACTGAAGCTTTCTTT.

The table lists this clonotype with a few counts. This chain joins TRBV10-3 and TRBJ2-7; the D gene is possibly TRBD2 (5 bases). Germline CDR1 ENHRY, CDR2 SYGVKD. This CDR3 is built from 14 residues. Between the trimmed V and J ends, which lost 11 bases and 3 bases, there was a span of 20 bases. CDR3 nucleotide sequence: TGTGCCCGACGAATGATAGCGCATCACTACGAGCAGTACGTC. The encoded protein is CARRMIAHHYEQYV.

This clonotype came up many times. The chain employs TRBV7-6 and TRBJ2-7; 9 bases agree with TRBD2. The V segment lost 1 base and the J segment 7 bases; nucleotides outside the gene matches: 5. This CDR3 comprises 14 residues. Germline lookup yields CDR1 SGHVS and CDR2 FNYEAQ. This CDR3 is CASSLERGVGEQYF. For the CDR3, the DNA is TGTGCCAGCAGCTTAGAGCGGGGGGTGGGTGAGCAGTACTTC. The full variable domain, completed using reference TRBV7-6 and TRBJ2-7, is GAGVSQSPRYKVTKRGQDVALRCDPISGHVSLYWYRQALGQGPEFLTYFNYEAQQDKSGLPNDRFSAERPEGSISTLTIQRTEQRDSAMYRCASSLERGVGEQYFGPGTRLTVT.

The chain employs TRBV6-5 and TRBJ2-2; no definite D call. V shed 3 bases and J shed 6 bases, with 8 bases lying between them. Germline V gene data show CDR1 as MNHEY and CDR2 as SVGAGI. The CDR3 has 13 residues. The CDR3 region is CASSYYGSGELFF. Written as DNA, the CDR3 is TGTGCCAGCAGTTATTACGGTTCCGGGGAGCTGTTTTTT.

The V and J genes are TRBV19 and TRBJ1-2; 7 bases agree with TRBD1. CDR1 and CDR2 from the germline V gene are LNHDA and SQIVND (reference sequence). V shed 5 bases, J shed 6 bases, and the junction held 9 bases outside the gene matches. The CDR3 covers 14 residues. The CDR3 DNA reads as TGTGCCAGTAGTCTAATCCCCGGGACAGATGGCTACACCTTC. Its translation is CASSLIPGTDGYTF.

This clonotype has a count of ten or more. The J gene is TRBJ1-6, the V gene TRBV7-6; a possible D gene is TRBD1 (6 bases). Trimming removed 6 bases at V and 7 bases at J, with 16 bases between. This CDR3 region has 15 residues. The germline V gene encodes CDR1 SGHVS and CDR2 FNYEAQ. CDR3 protein: CASRLQGNRNSPLHF. In DNA form, the CDR3 reads TGTGCCAGCAGATTACAGGGAAATCGAAATTCACCCCTCCACTTT.

The chain uses TRBV6-2 or TRBV6-3 and TRBJ1-4; D perhaps matches TRBD1 (5 bases). CDR1 MNHEY and CDR2 SVGEGT come from the germline V gene. Between the trimmed V and J ends, which lost 3 bases and 8 bases, there was a span of 13 bases. The CDR3 totals 14 residues. The CDR3 is CASSYAGEREKLFF. The CDR3 DNA is TGTGCCAGCAGTTATGCGGGGGAGAGGGAAAAACTGTTTTTT.

There are many counts of this clonotype. The chain combines TRBV29-1 with TRBJ1-2, with 8 bases lining up with TRBD1. Germline V CDR1 and CDR2: SQVTM, ANQGSEA. V lost 4 bases to trimming and J lost 7 bases; unmatched junction nucleotides: 17. The CDR3 has 16 residues. The CDR3 is CSVVGTGGRLGPGYTF. Here the CDR3 DNA reads TGCAGCGTTGTTGGCACAGGGGGTAGATTGGGACCTGGCTACACCTTC.

The sample holds many counts of this clonotype. V and J are TRBV4-1 and TRBJ1-1, with D perhaps matching TRBD1 (6 bases). Germline V lookup: CDR1 MGHRA, CDR2 YSYEKL. This CDR3 has 15 amino acids. V was shortened by 1 base and J by 3 bases, with 12 bases between the two germline ends. CDR3 sequence: CASSQGPGVDTEAFF. The CDR3 coding sequence is TGCGCCAGCAGCCAAGGTCCAGGGGTTGACACTGAAGCTTTCTTT.

This clonotype was picked up a small number of times. The rearrangement joins TRBV11-2 to TRBJ2-2; D ambiguous. CDR1 is SGHAT, CDR2 FQNNGV, per germline. Trimming cost V 5 bases and J 1 base, with 8 bases left between them. CDR3 size: 14 residues. The CDR3: CASSMFRNTGELFF. The CDR3 coding sequence is TGTGCCAGCAGCATGTTTCGGAACACCGGGGAGCTGTTTTTT.

This clonotype turned up a few times. The chain recombines TRBV5-6 with TRBJ2-3; 7 bases agree with TRBD2. The CDR3 runs 14 residues. Losses at the gene ends were 7 bases for V and 2 bases for J; bases not matched to a gene: 7. Germline values: CDR1 SGHDT, CDR2 YYEEEE. The CDR3 DNA is TGTGCCAGCGGGGGAGGGGCCCTCACAGATACGCAGTATTTT. Translation: CASGGGALTDTQYF.

The rearrangement links TRBV6-2 or TRBV6-3 to TRBJ1-1, with D perhaps TRBD1 (6 bases). Germline V gene sequence: CDR1 MNHEY, CDR2 SVGEGT. V was shortened by 2 bases and J by 6 bases, with 13 bases between the two germline ends. The length of the CDR3 is 14 residues. The CDR3 DNA is TGTGCCAGCAGTTACGTGGAGGGGGACGCTGAAGCTTTCTTT. It specifies CASSYVEGDAEAFF.

On this clonotype: This sequence may be a read error, since a much larger clone differs from it by one base. The CDR3 DNA follows: TGTGCCAGCAGTTTTAGTCTGGGGAATGTGGGCAGTCAGCCCCAGCATTTT. Protein: CASSFSLGNVGSQPQHF. The chain joins TRBV28 to TRBJ1-5; the D is unclear. V was clipped by 3 bases and J by 6 bases, with 21 bases between them. The CDR3 is 17 residues long. Looked up from germline, CDR1 is MDHEN and CDR2 is SYDVKM.

V usage is TRBV6-5 and J usage is TRBJ1-4; 8 nucleotides match TRBD1. V shed 5 bases and J 8 bases; nucleotides not matched to a gene: 10. CDR3 size: 15 residues. Germline V CDR1 and CDR2: MNHEY, SVGAGI. As DNA, the CDR3 is TGTGCCAGCAGTAGCACAGGGGGGAGAAACGAAAAACTGTTTTTT. Protein product: CASSSTGGRNEKLFF.

This clonotype was seen ten or more times. The J gene is TRBJ1-1, the V gene TRBV7-2, with no clear D. Trimming pared 3 bases from V and 3 bases from J, leaving 8 bases between. The germline gives CDR1 SGHTA, CDR2 FQGNSA. This CDR3 region has 13 residues. The chain's CDR3 is CASSFQEYTEAFF. The CDR3 coding sequence is TGTGCCAGCAGCTTCCAGGAATACACTGAAGCTTTCTTT. Based on the CDR3 plus reference TRBV7-2 and TRBJ1-1, the full variable domain is GAGVSQSPSNKVTEKGKDVELRCDPISGHTALYWYRQSLGQGLEFLIYFQGNSAPDKSGLPSDRFSAERTGGSVSTLTIQRTQQEDSAVYLCASSFQEYTEAFFGQGTRLTVV.

This clonotype showed up many times. The chain employs TRBV7-6 and TRBJ2-2; unclear D gene. Germline V gives CDR1 SGHVS, CDR2 FNYEAQ. There are 14 residues in the CDR3. The V gene lost 2 bases and the J gene lost 6 bases, with 10 bases spanning the gap. The CDR3: CASSLIGKPGELFF. DNA of the CDR3: TGTGCCAGCAGCTTAATTGGAAAACCCGGGGAGCTGTTTTTT.

This clonotype was seen repeatedly, ten times or more. J is TRBJ2-5 and V is TRBV7-2; D remains unclear. Germline V lookup: CDR1 SGHTA, CDR2 FQGNSA. This CDR3 spans 16 amino acids. Trimming stripped 1 base from V and 2 bases from J, with 14 bases between. The CDR3 region is CASSLVTVYPQETQYF. CDR3 bases: TGTGCCAGCAGCTTAGTAACGGTCTACCCGCAAGAGACCCAGTACTTC. Full variable domain (remainder filled in from reference TRBV7-2 and TRBJ2-5): GAGVSQSPSNKVTEKGKDVELRCDPISGHTALYWYRQSLGQGLEFLIYFQGNSAPDKSGLPSDRFSAERTGGSVSTLTIQRTQQEDSAVYLCASSLVTVYPQETQYFGPGTRLLVL.

The chain uses TRBV15 and TRBJ2-3; 9 nucleotides agree with TRBD2. This CDR3 has 13 amino acids. Germline CDR1 reads LNHNV; CDR2 reads YYDKDF (reference sequence). After removal of 11 bases from V and 1 base from J, the junction contained 4 bases not matched to a gene. The CDR3 DNA reads as TGTGCCGCGGGGGGGTCTGGCACAGATACGCAGTATTTT. Translating gives CAAGGSGTDTQYF.

On this clonotype: Being one base from a much bigger clone, this may be a read error. V and J are TRBV19 and TRBJ2-1; the D gene could be TRBD1 or TRBD2 (5 bases each). CDR3 length: 17 amino acids. Germline V gene data show CDR1 as LNHDA and CDR2 as SQIVND (reference sequence). The CDR3 region has the DNA TGTGCCAGTAGTATAGGGCCGGGGCTAGCCCCGTACAATGAGCATTTCTTC. Protein: CASSIGPGLAPYNEHFF.